This T cell receptor (beta chain) was documented in a study of CD8 T cells in Susac syndrome. An input of about 0.45 to 1 ug of RNA was subjected to reverse transcription using random hexamers. Across 54 Vbeta and 13 Jbeta, immunoSEQ multiplex PCR amplified TCR beta CDR3. TCRdb called the immunoSEQ multiplex PCR reads again in MiXCR, with one record for every CDR3 protein. The data contain approximately 220,000 distinct CDR3 sequences, 95% of them singletons. CD8+ and CD4+ T cells circulating in blood were sequenced for TCR beta. The multiple sclerosis control cohort comprised treatment-naive individuals presenting with stable or active relapsing-remitting disease. TEMRA cells underwent FACS enrichment and CD8+ and CD4+ T cells underwent negative isolation. Sequencing used CD4+ T cells from PBMCs. This TCR was recovered from a human donor with multiple sclerosis.

DNA of the CDR3: TGTGCCAGCTCTAGACAGAGCCATCAGCCCCAGCATTTT. Its translation: CASSRQSHQPQHF. This chain joins TRBV3-1 and TRBJ1-5; maybe TRBD1 (5 bases). The V gene lost 8 bases and the J gene lost 5 bases, with 13 bases spanning the gap. Germline assignment: CDR1 LGHDT and CDR2 YNNKEL (reference sequence). The length of the CDR3 is 13 residues.